This T cell receptor (beta chain) derives from a study of cytomegalovirus exposure and HLA in healthy donors. General observations from the study: Some TCR beta chains (roughly 160 of them) were listed as cytomegalovirus-associated. The tendency of first-cohort TCR clusters to co-occur in the 120 or so validation repertoires was the finding of a later analysis.

This CDR3 is built from 16 residues. V gave up 1 base and J gave up 1 base, with 14 bases separating them. Germline assignment: CDR1 SGHDT and CDR2 YYEEEE. As concerns this clone: The antigen is unknown.

Sequencing was performed with immunoSEQ multiplex PCR; in TCRdb, only in-frame clones are kept and a portion is missing. Among about 240,000 clones listed, approximately 86% were seen once. The material sequenced was PBMCs. The sequence came from a woman in her twenties or thirties in good health and CMV-seropositive. The chain uses TRBV5-6 and TRBJ1-1; possible D gene TRBD1, 5 bases. In DNA form, the CDR3 reads TGTGCCAGCAGCTTGAGTTTGGGGCTCCCGAACACTGAAGCTTTCTTT. Translated: CASSLSLGLPNTEAFF.